This section outlines one T cell receptor beta chain sequence together with its context. Sequenced by immunoSEQ multiplex PCR; TCRdb stores in-frame clones only, minus some. The sample lists some 130,000 clones, around 73% occurring once. The data originate from a study of blood T cell repertoires in COVID-19. Study in general: Acute and convalescent COVID-19 samples came from the United States, Italy and Spain. Sources were T cells, B-cell-depleted T cells, or PBMCs; the material itself was cDNA or gDNA.

The CDR3 covers 19 residues. From germline, CDR1 is LNHDA and CDR2 SQIVND (reference sequence). V was pared by 5 bases and J by 1 base, with 25 bases between. Cohorts were assigned according to the clinical history that participants reported. Among Cohort 3 donors, those recovered had two negative PCRs, clearance, or symptom resolution. The specimen was PBMCs or T cells enriched from blood (not recorded which). The gene calls are TRBV19 and TRBJ2-3; D gene ambiguous. This clonotype was obtained from a woman aged 50 to 60 who had recovered from COVID-19. CDR3 sequence reads: CASSASSVVPGSGTDTQYF. In DNA, the CDR3 is TGTGCCAGTAGTGCCAGTTCAGTGGTTCCGGGTTCGGGCACAGATACGCAGTATTTT.